A single count supports the clone carrying this T cell receptor beta chain. What it binds is unknown. This record comes from a study of blood T cells in healthy people across ages. The wider study: Through template switching, about one barcoded beta molecule was captured per two T cells, as measured in model experiments.

For the second PCR, which ran for 7 to 11 cycles, a sample-barcoded 5' primer and a J-beta primer mix were used. Every sample returned 3 million or more CDR3-containing paired-end reads. TCRdb fed the 5' RACE reads into MiXCR, producing one record per CDR3 protein. Of 630,000 or so distinct CDR3 sequences detected, about 30% appear once; the ten largest clones hold 15% to 19%. The CDR3 consists of 12 residues. The V and J ends lost 1 base and 6 bases respectively, with 10 bases between them. Germline CDR1 DFQATT, CDR2 SNEGSKA (reference sequence). Each sample yielded at least 6 million isolated PBMCs. Notes on the study in general: Possibly confounding the expanded clonotype changes was the fact that donor CMV status was unknown.

This clonotype was obtained from a woman aged 80 or over in good health. The rearrangement joins TRBV20-1 to TRBJ2-7; D is perhaps TRBD2 (5 bases). The sample taken for sequencing was blood. The CDR3 DNA reads as TGCAGTGCTAGAGGGGAGATCGTCGAGCAGTACTTC. Residues: CSARGEIVEQYF.